This T cell receptor beta chain originates from a study of shared clonotypes between healthy human individuals. The CDR3 runs to 15 residues. From germline, CDR1 is MNHEY and CDR2 SVGAGI. V lost 5 bases to trimming and J lost 2 bases; unmatched junction nucleotides: 5. Measured with immunoSEQ multiplex PCR; TCRdb has only the in-frame clones, and not every one. Among some 1.4 million clones, roughly 95% were seen once, and the ten largest hold 0.95% to 1.5%. The rearrangement links TRBV6-5 to TRBJ2-1; TRBD2 matches at 8 bases. The TCR originated in a man aged 25 to 40 in good health. Material for sequencing was naive CD4+ T cells sorted from blood. Sample subset: CD45RA+ positively selected. The CDR3 DNA reads as TGTGCCAGCAGTCCAGCGGGACTAGCCTACAATGAGCAGTTCTTC. It codes for CASSPAGLAYNEQFF.